This T cell receptor (beta chain) was recorded in a study of OX40 agonist ivuxolimab in advanced cancers. About the research overall: Prior anti-PD-1, anti-PD-L1 or anti-CTLA-4 therapy was allowed; around 40% had some.

As for this clone: Its antigen is not identified.

Sequencing used immunoSEQ multiplex PCR; TCRdb keeps in-frame clones, though not all of them. The repertoire includes some 50,000 clones, over 75% of them detected once, and roughly 0.67% sits in the top ten. Study-level findings and limits: The study observed clonal expansion of CD4+ and CD8+ blood T cells by week 6 at 0.1 to 3.0 mg/kg.

CDR3 length: 15 amino acids. CDR1 is SGDLS, CDR2 YYNGEE, per germline. V was pared by 0 bases and J by 3 bases, with 11 bases between. The clonotype originates from an adult with an advanced solid tumor such as melanoma, head and neck, liver or kidney cancer. The gene calls are TRBV9 and TRBJ2-3; D may be TRBD2 (6 bases). The material sequenced was CD4+ or CD8+ T cells sorted from blood, taken in a trial of the OX40 agonist ivuxolimab. The CDR3 bases are TGTGCCAGCAGCGTAGTTAGCGGACCGACAGATACGCAGTATTTT. Protein product: CASSVVSGPTDTQYF. The whole variable domain, remainder taken from reference TRBV9 and TRBJ2-3, is DSGVTQTPKHLITATGQRVTLRCSPRSGDLSVYWYQQSLDQGLQFLIQYYNGEERAKGNILERFSAQQFPDLHSELNLSSLELGDSALYFCASSVVSGPTDTQYFGPGTRLTVL.